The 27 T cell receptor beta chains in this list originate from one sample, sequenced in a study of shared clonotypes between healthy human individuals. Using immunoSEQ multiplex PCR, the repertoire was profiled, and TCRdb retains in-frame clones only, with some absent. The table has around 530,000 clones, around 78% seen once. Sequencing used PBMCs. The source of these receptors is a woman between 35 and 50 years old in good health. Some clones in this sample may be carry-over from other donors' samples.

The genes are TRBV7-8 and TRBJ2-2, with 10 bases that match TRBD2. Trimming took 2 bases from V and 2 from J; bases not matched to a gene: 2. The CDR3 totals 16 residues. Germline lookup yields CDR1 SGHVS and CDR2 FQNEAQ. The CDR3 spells CASSLRTSGNTGELFF. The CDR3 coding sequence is TGTGCCAGCAGCTTAAGGACTAGCGGTAACACCGGGGAGCTGTTTTTT.

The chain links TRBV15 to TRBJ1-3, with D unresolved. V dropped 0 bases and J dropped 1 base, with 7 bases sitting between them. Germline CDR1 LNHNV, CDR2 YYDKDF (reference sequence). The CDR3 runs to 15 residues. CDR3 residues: CATSRDRSSGNTIYF. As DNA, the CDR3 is TGTGCCACCAGCAGAGATAGGAGTTCTGGAAACACCATATATTTT.

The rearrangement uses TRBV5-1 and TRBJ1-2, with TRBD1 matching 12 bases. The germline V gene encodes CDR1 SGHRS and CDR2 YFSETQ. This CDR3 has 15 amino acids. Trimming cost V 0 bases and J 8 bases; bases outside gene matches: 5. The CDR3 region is CASSLAVGTGGGYTF. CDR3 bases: TGCGCCAGCAGCTTGGCCGTAGGGACAGGGGGCGGCTACACCTTC. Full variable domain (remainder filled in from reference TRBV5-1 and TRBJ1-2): KAGVTQTPRYLIKTRGQQVTLSCSPISGHRSVSWYQQTPGQGLQFLFEYFSETQRNKGNFPGRFSGRQFSNSRSEMNVSTLELGDSALYLCASSLAVGTGGGYTFGSGTRLTVV.

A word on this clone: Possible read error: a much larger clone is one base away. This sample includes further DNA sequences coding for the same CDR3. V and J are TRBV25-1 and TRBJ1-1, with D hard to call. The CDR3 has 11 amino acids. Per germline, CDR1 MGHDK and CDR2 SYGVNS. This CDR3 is CASSENTEAFF. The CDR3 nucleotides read TGTGCCAGCAGCGAGAACACTGAAGCCTTCTTT.

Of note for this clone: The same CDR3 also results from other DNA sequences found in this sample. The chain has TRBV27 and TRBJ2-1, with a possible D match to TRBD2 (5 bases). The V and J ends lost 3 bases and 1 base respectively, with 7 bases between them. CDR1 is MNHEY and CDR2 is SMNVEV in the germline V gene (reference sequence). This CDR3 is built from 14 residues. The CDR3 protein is CASSLGGSYNEQFF. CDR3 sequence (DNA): TGTGCCAGCAGTTTGGGCGGGTCCTACAATGAGCAGTTCTTC.

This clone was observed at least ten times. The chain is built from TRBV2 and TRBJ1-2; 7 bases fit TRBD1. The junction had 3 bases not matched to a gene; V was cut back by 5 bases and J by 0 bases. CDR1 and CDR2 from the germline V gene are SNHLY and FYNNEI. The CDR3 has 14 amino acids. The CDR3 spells CASSPQGTNYGYTF. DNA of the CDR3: TGTGCCAGCAGTCCACAGGGGACTAACTATGGCTACACCTTC.

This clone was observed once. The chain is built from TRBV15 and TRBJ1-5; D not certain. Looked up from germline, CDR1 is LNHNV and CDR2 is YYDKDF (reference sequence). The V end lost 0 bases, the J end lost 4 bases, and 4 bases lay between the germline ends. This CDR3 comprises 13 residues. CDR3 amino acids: CATSRERNQPQHF. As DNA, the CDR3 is TGTGCCACCAGCAGAGAACGGAATCAGCCCCAGCATTTT.

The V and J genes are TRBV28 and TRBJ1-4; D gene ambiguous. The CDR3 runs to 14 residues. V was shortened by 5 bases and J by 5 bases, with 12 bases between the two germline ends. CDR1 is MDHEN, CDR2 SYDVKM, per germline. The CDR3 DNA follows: TGTGCCAGCAGTACCGGAACTCTAAATGAAAAACTGTTTTTT. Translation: CASSTGTLNEKLFF.

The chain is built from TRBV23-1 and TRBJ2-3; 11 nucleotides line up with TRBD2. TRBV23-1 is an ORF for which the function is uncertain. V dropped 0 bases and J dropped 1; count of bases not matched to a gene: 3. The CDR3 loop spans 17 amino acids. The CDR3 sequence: CASSQSGTSGCTDTQYF. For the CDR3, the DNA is TGCGCCAGCAGTCAATCTGGGACTAGCGGATGCACAGATACGCAGTATTTT.

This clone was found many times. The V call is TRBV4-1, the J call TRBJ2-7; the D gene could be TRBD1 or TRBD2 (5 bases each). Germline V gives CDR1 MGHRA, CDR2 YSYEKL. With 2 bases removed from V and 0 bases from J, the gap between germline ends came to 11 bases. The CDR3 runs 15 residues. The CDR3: CASSQQGARSYEQYF. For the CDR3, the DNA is TGCGCCAGCAGCCAACAGGGAGCTCGCTCCTACGAGCAGTACTTC.

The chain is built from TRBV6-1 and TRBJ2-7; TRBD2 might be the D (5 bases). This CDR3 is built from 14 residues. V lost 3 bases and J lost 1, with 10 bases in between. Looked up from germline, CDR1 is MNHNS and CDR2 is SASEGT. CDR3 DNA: TGTGCCAGCAGTGAGAGGGCGCTTTCCTACGAGCAGTACTTC. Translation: CASSERALSYEQYF.

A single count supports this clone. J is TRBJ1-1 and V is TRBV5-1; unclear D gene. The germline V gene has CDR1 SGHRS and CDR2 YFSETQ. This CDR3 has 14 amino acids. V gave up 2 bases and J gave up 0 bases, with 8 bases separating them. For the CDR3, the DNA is TGCGCCAGCAGCTTAAGGAGCATGAACACTGAAGCTTTCTTT. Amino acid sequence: CASSLRSMNTEAFF.

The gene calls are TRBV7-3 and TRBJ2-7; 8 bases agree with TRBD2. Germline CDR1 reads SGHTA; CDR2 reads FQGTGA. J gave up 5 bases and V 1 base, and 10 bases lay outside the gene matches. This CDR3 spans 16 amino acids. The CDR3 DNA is TGTGCCAGCAGCTTAAATGGCGGGAGGCACCCAGACGAGCAGTACTTC. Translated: CASSLNGGRHPDEQYF.

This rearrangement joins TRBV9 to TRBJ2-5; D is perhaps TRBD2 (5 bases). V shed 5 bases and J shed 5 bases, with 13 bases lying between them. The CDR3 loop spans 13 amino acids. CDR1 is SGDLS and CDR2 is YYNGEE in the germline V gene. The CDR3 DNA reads TGTGCCAGCAGGTCCGGGGTTTTGGAGACCCAGTACTTC. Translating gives CASRSGVLETQYF.

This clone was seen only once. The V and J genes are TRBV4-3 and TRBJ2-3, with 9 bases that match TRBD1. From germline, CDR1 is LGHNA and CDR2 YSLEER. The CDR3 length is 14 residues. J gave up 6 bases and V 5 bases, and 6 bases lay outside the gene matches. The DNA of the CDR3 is TGCGCCAGCAGCAGACAGGGGGGGCTGGATACGCAGTATTTT. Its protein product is CASSRQGGLDTQYF.

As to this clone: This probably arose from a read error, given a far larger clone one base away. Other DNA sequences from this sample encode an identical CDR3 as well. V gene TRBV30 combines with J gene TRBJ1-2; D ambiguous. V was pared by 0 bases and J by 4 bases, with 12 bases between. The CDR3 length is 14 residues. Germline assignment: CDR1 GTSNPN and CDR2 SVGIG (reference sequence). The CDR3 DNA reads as TGTGCCTGGAGTGTCGGGCCTTCCTCCTATGGCTACACCTTC. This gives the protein CAWSVGPSSYGYTF.

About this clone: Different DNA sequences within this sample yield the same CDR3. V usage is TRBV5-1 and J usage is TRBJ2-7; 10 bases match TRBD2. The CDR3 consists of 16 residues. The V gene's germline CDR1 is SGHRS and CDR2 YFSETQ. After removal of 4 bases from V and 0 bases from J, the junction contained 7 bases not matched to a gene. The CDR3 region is CASSPLAGGSSYEQYF. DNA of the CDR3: TGCGCCAGCAGCCCATTAGCGGGAGGAAGCTCCTACGAGCAGTACTTC.

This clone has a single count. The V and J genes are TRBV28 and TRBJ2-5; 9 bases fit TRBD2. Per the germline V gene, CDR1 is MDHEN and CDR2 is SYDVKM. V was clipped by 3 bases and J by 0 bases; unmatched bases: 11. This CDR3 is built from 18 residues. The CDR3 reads CASSFIGSSGGYQETQYF. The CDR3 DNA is TGTGCCAGCAGTTTTATTGGTTCGAGCGGGGGGTACCAAGAGACCCAGTACTTC.

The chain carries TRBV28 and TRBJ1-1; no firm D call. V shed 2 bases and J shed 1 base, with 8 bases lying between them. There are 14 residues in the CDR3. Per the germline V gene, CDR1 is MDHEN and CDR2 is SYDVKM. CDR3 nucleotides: TGTGCCAGCAGTTTAGCAGGTCGGAACACTGAAGCTTTCTTT. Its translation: CASSLAGRNTEAFF. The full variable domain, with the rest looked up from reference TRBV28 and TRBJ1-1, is DVKVTQSSRYLVKRTGEKVFLECVQDMDHENMFWYRQDPGLGLRLIYFSYDVKMKEKGDIPEGYSVSREKKERFSLILESASTNQTSMYLCASSLAGRNTEAFFGQGTRLTVV.

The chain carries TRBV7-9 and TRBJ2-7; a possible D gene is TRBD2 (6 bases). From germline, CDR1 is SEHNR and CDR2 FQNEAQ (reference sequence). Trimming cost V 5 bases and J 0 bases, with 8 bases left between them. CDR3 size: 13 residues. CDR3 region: CASSRGTSYEQYF. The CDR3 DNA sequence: TGTGCCAGCAGCCGCGGGACCTCCTACGAGCAGTACTTC.

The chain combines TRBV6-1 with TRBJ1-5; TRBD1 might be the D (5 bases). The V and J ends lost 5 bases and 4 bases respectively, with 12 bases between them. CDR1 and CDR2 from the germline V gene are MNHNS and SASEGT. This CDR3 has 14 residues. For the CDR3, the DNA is TGTGCCAGCAGTATAAGGGCAGGGAATCAGCCCCAGCATTTT. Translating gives CASSIRAGNQPQHF.

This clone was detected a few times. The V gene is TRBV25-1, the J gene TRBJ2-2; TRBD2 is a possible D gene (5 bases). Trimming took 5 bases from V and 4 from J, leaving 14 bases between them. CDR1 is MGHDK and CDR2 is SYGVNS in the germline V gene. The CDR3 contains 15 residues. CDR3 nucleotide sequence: TGTGCCAGCAGTCTAAGGGAGTGGAGCACCGGGGAGCTGTTTTTT. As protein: CASSLREWSTGELFF.

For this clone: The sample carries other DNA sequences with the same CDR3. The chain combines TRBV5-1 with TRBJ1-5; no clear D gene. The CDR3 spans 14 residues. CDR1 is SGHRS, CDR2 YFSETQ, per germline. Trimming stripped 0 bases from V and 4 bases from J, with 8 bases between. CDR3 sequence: CASSLDGLNQPQHF. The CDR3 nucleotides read TGCGCCAGCAGCTTGGACGGGCTAAATCAGCCCCAGCATTTT.

The CDR3 bases are TGCAGCGTTGAAACTCTAAGAGGGCAATATATAGGTGGCTACACCTTC. Translation gives CSVETLRGQYIGGYTF. The chain couples TRBV29-1 to TRBJ1-2; D remains ambiguous. Germline CDR1 SQVTM, CDR2 ANQGSEA. The CDR3 runs 16 residues. Trimming cost V 2 bases and J 7 bases, with 23 bases left between them.

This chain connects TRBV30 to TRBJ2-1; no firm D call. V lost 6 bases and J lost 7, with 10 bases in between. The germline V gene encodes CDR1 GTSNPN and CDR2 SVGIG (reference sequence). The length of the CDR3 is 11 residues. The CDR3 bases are TGTGCCTGCCAAGCACGTAATGAGCAGTTCTTC. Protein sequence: CACQARNEQFF.

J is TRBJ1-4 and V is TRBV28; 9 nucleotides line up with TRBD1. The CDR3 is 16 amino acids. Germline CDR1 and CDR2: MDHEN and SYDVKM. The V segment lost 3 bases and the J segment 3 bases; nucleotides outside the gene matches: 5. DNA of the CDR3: TGTGCCAGCAGTTTCTACAGGGGGCCAGCTAATGAAAAACTGTTTTTT. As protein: CASSFYRGPANEKLFF.

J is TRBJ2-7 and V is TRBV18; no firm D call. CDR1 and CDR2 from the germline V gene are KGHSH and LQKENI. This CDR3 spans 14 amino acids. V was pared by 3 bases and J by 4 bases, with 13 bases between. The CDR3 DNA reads TGTGCCAGCTCACCTAGGGTCATAGGTTACGAGCAGTACTTC. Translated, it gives CASSPRVIGYEQYF. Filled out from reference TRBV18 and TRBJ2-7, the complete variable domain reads NAGVMQNPRHLVRRRGQEARLRCSPMKGHSHVYWYRQLPEEGLKFMVYLQKENIIDESGMPKERFSAEFPKEGPSILRIQQVVRGDSAAYFCASSPRVIGYEQYFGPGTRLTVT.